This TCR beta chain emerged from a study of blood T cell repertoires in COVID-19. TCRdb's copy holds only in-frame clones and misses some; the assay was immunoSEQ multiplex PCR. The sample contains 300,000 to 350,000 clones, over 75% of which appear only once. Recovered participants had two consecutive negative NP/OP PCR tests, healthcare professional clearance, or symptom resolution. The CDR3 is 14 amino acids. The germline V gene has CDR1 MNHEY and CDR2 SVGAGI. The germline V and J ends were trimmed by 2 bases and 7 bases, with 14 bases remaining between them. Material for sequencing was PBMCs or T cells enriched from blood (not recorded which). The V gene is TRBV6-5, the J gene TRBJ1-1, with a tentative D call TRBD1 (5 bases). The sequence derives from a woman aged 30 to 39 who had recovered from COVID-19. CDR3 DNA: TGTGCCAGCAGTTACCGCAGGGCGGAGGGTGAAGCTTTCTTT. Protein sequence: CASSYRRAEGEAFF.